This T cell receptor beta chain stems from a study of T cell repertoires in cytomegalovirus infection (dated by TCRdb to between 2018 and 2021). About the study as a whole: Donor HLA type was relevant to the analysis, as public TCR beta signatures indicated carriage of CMV infection together with the matching HLA type.

Notes on this clonotype: Which antigen it targets is not known. Base qualities are missing; no much larger clone stands one base away.

The sample was run on an Illumina HiSeq 1500. The public reads were quality trimmed at Q25 with fastp and then assembled into clones with MiXCR by TCRdb, keeping productive beta chains. Here each entry gathers all rows of one CDR3 protein and keeps the most common genes and DNA. The sample records around 260,000 distinct CDR3 sequences, about a quarter of which are singletons. Clones ranked in the top ten supply 14% of the sample. Study-level results and caveats: The ex vivo response was dominated by HLA-C-restricted CMV-specific TCR beta clonotypes, and the single most frequent clonotype in two of eight donors was supplied by these HLA-C-restricted clonotypes. In both this cohort and an independent 352-donor cohort, the cumulative frequency of public TCR beta family members distinguished carriers of CMV infection plus the relevant HLA type.

The CDR3, cysteine through phenylalanine, is 14 amino acids long. The only DNA kept is the CDR3, 42 bases in frame from the first base. V and J are trimmed by 5 bases and 8 bases, and the gene matches miss 7 bases of the junction. Based on the germline V gene (reference sequence), the CDR1 and CDR2 sequences are DFQATT and SNEGSKA. The sample consisted of PBMCs. This sequence uses TRBV20-1 and TRBJ2-1; 12 nucleotides in the junction match TRBD2. The source is a human donor in good health (CMV status not recorded). Some clones in this sample may be carry-over from other donors' samples. For the CDR3, the sequence is CSAPRLAGDHEQFF. The nucleotide sequence reads as follows: TGCAGTGCTCCCCGACTAGCGGGAGATCATGAGCAGTTCTTC.